This is a list of T cell receptor beta chains from one sample in a study of shared clonotypes between healthy human individuals. Generated by immunoSEQ multiplex PCR, the TCRdb table keeps only in-frame clones and is missing some. The table includes 95,000 to 120,000 clones, about 67% detected once. The specimen was memory CD8+ T cells sorted from blood. The receptors were gathered from a woman aged 25 to 39 in good health. Both conserved end residues are part of each CDR3. A D gene is named only where the DNA matches it firmly. Where a row states a size, it is once, few, many or the class of an expanded clone; other rows omit it.

V gene	clone size	J gene	CDR3 length	D gene	CDR3 protein	CDR3 DNA
TRBV5-4	-	TRBJ2-2	15	TRBD2	CASSFLAGASGELFF	TGTGCCAGCAGCTTCCTAGCGGGAGCGTCTGGGGAGCTGTTTTTT
TRBV28	-	TRBJ2-7	13	-	CASTNPWGYEQYF	TGTGCCAGCACCAACCCATGGGGATACGAGCAGTACTTC
TRBV5-4	-	TRBJ2-7	13	-	CASSLGGPQGQYF	TGTGCCAGCAGCTTGGGAGGTCCGCAGGGACAGTACTTC
TRBV7-8	few	TRBJ1-5	13	-	CASSLWQGQPQHF	TGTGCCAGCAGCTTATGGCAGGGACAGCCCCAGCATTTT
TRBV6-4	many	TRBJ2-3	15	TRBD2	CATSPASGNTDTQYF	TGTGCCACCTCCCCAGCTAGCGGGAATACAGATACGCAGTATTTT
TRBV14	few	TRBJ1-1	15	-	CASSLTRGINTEAFF	TGTGCCAGCAGCCTTACGAGGGGAATCAACACTGAAGCTTTCTTT
TRBV4-2	-	TRBJ2-7	16	TRBD2	CASSTQDPSGGYEQYF	TGTGCCAGCAGCACACAAGACCCCAGCGGGGGATACGAGCAGTACTTC
TRBV25-1	once	TRBJ2-1	15	-	CASSDAGSSYNEQFF	TGTGCCAGCAGTGACGCCGGTTCCTCCTACAATGAGCAGTTCTTC
TRBV10-3	-	TRBJ2-1	17	TRBD2	CAISESRASGDHNEQFF	TGTGCCATCAGTGAGTCGAGGGCTAGCGGGGATCACAATGAGCAGTTCTTC
TRBV19	few	TRBJ2-7	13	-	CASSMVGSHEQYF	TGTGCCAGTAGTATGGTGGGATCCCACGAGCAGTACTTC
TRBV7-2	many	TRBJ1-6	17	-	CASSLSHSSSYNSPLHF	TGTGCCAGCAGCTTATCCCATTCTAGCTCCTATAATTCACCCCTCCACTTT
TRBV6-4	-	TRBJ2-1	15	TRBD2	CASSDTSGSYNEQFF	TGTGCCAGCAGTGACACTAGCGGATCCTACAATGAGCAGTTCTTC
TRBV5-1	once	TRBJ2-7	15	-	CASSLAGGFWNEQYF	TGCGCCAGCAGCTTGGCCGGAGGGTTTTGGAACGAGCAGTACTTC
TRBV11-3	few	TRBJ2-2	15	TRBD1	CASSPDRGNTGELFF	TGTGCCAGCAGCCCGGACAGGGGGAACACCGGGGAGCTGTTTTTT
TRBV5-6	-	TRBJ2-1	15	TRBD2	CASSLEGLAGVEQFF	TGTGCCAGCAGCTTGGAAGGACTAGCGGGAGTTGAGCAGTTCTTC
TRBV19	-	TRBJ2-7	14	-	CASTSRTDTYEQYF	TGTGCCAGTACCTCCAGGACCGACACCTACGAGCAGTACTTC
TRBV10-2	-	TRBJ2-2	17	-	CASSESGGTVNTGELFF	TGCGCCAGCAGTGAGTCGGGGGGCACCGTGAACACCGGGGAGCTGTTTTTT
TRBV19	-	TRBJ1-5	13	-	CASTGRGSMPQHF	TGTGCCAGTACCGGGCGGGGTTCGATGCCCCAGCATTTT
TRBV25-1	-	TRBJ2-7	14	TRBD1	CASSEGDRENEQYF	TGTGCCAGCAGTGAAGGAGACAGGGAAAACGAGCAGTACTTC
TRBV18	-	TRBJ2-7	14	-	CASSPAAGAYEQYF	TGTGCCAGCTCACCCGCGGCAGGAGCTTACGAGCAGTACTTC
TRBV27	medium-sized	TRBJ1-1	13	-	CASSPQPFTEAFF	TGTGCCAGCAGTCCTCAGCCTTTCACTGAAGCTTTCTTT
TRBV6-4	-	TRBJ2-7	15	TRBD1	CASSSTGTGGDEQYF	TGTGCCAGCAGCTCCACCGGGACAGGGGGCGACGAGCAGTACTTC
TRBV2	-	TRBJ2-7	17	-	CASIAGGSNHPVYEQYF	TGTGCCAGCATAGCTGGCGGATCGAATCACCCCGTTTACGAGCAGTACTTC
TRBV6-5	-	TRBJ2-7	16	TRBD2	CASSYLRLAGSHEQYF	TGTGCCAGCAGTTACCTTAGACTAGCGGGAAGCCACGAGCAGTACTTC
TRBV25-1	few	TRBJ2-3	15	TRBD2	CASEKGGTSGLSQYF	TGTGCCAGCGAGAAAGGGGGGACTAGCGGACTTTCGCAGTATTTT
TRBV7-2	-	TRBJ2-7	17	TRBD1	CASSLSFPDRGSYEQYF	TGTGCCAGCAGCTTATCTTTCCCGGACAGGGGTTCCTACGAGCAGTACTTC
TRBV27	once	TRBJ1-5	13	-	CASSSTGALPQHF	TGTGCCAGCAGTTCGACAGGAGCCCTGCCCCAGCATTTT
TRBV25-1	-	TRBJ2-7	14	-	CASSESLAKHEQYF	TGTGCCAGCAGTGAATCTCTAGCCAAACACGAGCAGTACTTC
TRBV5-6	many	TRBJ1-2	13	-	CASSRGEADGYTF	TGTGCCAGCAGCCGCGGGGAGGCGGACGGCTACACCTTC
TRBV19	-	TRBJ1-5	14	-	CASSPPGDHQPQHF	TGTGCCAGTAGTCCTCCGGGAGACCATCAGCCCCAGCATTTT
TRBV7-8	-	TRBJ2-7	16	TRBD2	CASSQGGLAGVYEQYF	TGCGCCAGCAGCCAAGGAGGACTAGCGGGAGTCTACGAGCAGTACTTC
TRBV5-4	many	TRBJ2-7	13	TRBD2	CASGTSGSNEQYF	TGTGCCAGCGGGACTAGCGGGAGCAACGAGCAGTACTTC
TRBV4-1	-	TRBJ1-5	15	-	CASSQDFGGNQPQHF	TGCGCCAGCAGCCAAGATTTTGGGGGAAATCAGCCCCAGCATTTT
TRBV14	-	TRBJ1-1	15	-	CASSQGRGVNTEAFF	TGTGCCAGCAGCCAAGGGAGGGGGGTGAACACTGAAGCTTTCTTT
TRBV5-4	few	TRBJ1-2	14	-	CASSTPGTPYGYTF	TGTGCCAGCAGCACCCCAGGGACTCCATATGGCTACACCTTC
TRBV2	-	TRBJ2-7	12	-	CASKGVSYEQYF	TGTGCCAGCAAGGGGGTTTCCTACGAGCAGTACTTC